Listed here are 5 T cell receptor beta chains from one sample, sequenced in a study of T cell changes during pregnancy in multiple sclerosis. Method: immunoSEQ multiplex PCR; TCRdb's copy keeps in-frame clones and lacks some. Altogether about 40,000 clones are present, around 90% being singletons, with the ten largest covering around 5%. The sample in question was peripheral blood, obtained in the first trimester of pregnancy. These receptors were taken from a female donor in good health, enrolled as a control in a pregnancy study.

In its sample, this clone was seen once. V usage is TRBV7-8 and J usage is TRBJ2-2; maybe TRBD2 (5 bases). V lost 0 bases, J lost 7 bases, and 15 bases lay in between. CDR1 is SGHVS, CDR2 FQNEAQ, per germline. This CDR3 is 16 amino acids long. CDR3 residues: CASSLARGRAVGELFF. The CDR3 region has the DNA TGTGCCAGCAGCTTAGCCCGGGGTAGGGCGGTCGGGGAGCTGTTTTTT.

CDR3: CASSLGGRALYEQYF. The CDR3 nucleotides read TGTGCCAGCAGCTTAGGAGGGAGGGCCTTATACGAGCAGTACTTC. The chain joins TRBV7-2 to TRBJ2-5; 7 bases match TRBD2. The J call is doubtful: the DNA matches TRBJ2-7 better. The length of the CDR3 is 15 residues. Germline CDR1 SGHTA, CDR2 FQGNSA.

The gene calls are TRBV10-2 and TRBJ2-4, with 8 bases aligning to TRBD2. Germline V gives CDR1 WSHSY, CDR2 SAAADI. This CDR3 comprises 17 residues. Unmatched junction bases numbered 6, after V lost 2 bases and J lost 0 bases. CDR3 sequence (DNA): TGCGCCAGCAGTGAGGTTGCGGGAGGACTAGCCAAAAACATTCAGTACTTC. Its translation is CASSEVAGGLAKNIQYF.

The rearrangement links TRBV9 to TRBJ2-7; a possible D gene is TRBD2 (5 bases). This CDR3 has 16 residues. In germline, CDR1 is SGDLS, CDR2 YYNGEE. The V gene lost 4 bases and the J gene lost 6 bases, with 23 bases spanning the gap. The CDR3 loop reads CASSSRGASEKSEQYF. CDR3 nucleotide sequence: TGTGCCAGCAGCTCCCGGGGTGCTAGTGAAAAGAGCGAGCAGTACTTC.

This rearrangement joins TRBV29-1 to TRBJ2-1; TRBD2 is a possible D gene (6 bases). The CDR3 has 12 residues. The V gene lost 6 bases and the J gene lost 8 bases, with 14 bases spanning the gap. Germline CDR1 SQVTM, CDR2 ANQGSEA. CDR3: CSVPWGVDEQFF. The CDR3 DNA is TGCAGCGTGCCTTGGGGGGTCGATGAGCAGTTCTTC.